This TCR beta chain was profiled in a study of blood T cells in healthy people across ages. Each donor was a healthy Caucasian individual from Russia, aged roughly 6 to 95. Trimming took off 3 bases at V and 7 bases at J, with 13 bases between the two ends. CDR1 is DFQATT, CDR2 SNEGSKA, per germline (reference sequence). The CDR3 covers 13 residues. Regarding this clonotype: Its antigen is unidentified.

Combining a sample-barcoded 5' primer with a J-beta primer mix, a second PCR ran for about 6 to 11 cycles. Every single cDNA molecule received a tag from a template-switch adaptor with 12 random nucleotides. MiXCR was run by TCRdb on the 5' RACE reads, yielding one entry per CDR3 protein. The sample lists around 1.5 million distinct CDR3 sequences; approximately 59% were seen once. Broader study findings: Unsorted PBMC input precluded a conclusive naive versus antigen-experienced comparison. Those diversity estimates obtained from one million T cells were thought to be underestimates.

Sequenced material: blood. The V call is TRBV20-1, the J call TRBJ1-5, with D possibly matching TRBD1 (5 bases). The clonotype was recovered from a man aged 18 to 29 in good health. CDR3 coding DNA: TGCAGTGCTAGTCCGGGGCGCGAACAGCCCCAGCATTTT. The encoded protein is CSASPGREQPQHF.